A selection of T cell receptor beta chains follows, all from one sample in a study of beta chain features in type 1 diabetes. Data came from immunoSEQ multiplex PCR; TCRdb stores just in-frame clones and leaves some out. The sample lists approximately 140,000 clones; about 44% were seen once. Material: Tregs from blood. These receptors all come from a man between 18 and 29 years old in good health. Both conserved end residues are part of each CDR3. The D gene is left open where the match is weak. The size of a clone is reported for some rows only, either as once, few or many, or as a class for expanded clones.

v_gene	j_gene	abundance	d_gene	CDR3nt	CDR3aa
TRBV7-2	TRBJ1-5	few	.	TGTGCCAGCAGCTTAGTGGGGCAGGGTTTGGCCCAGCATTTT	CASSLVGQGLAQHF
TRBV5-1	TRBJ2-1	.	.	TGCGCCAGCAGCGGAGGGCGAGCCTACAATGAGCAGTTCTTC	CASSGGRAYNEQFF
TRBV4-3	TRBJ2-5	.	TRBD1	TGCGCCAGCAGCCAAGATCTCGGGGCGCACAGGGGGGCCCAGTACTTC	CASSQDLGAHRGAQYF
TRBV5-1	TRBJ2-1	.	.	TGCGCCAGCAGCTTTGCGGATTCCTACAATGAGCAGTTCTTC	CASSFADSYNEQFF
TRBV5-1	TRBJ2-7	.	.	TGCGCCAGCAGCTTTAGAGGCCTCTCCTACGAGCAGTACTTC	CASSFRGLSYEQYF
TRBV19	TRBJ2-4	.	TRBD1	TGTGCCAGTAGTAACAGGGGACGGCTAGCCAAAAACATTCAGTACTTC	CASSNRGRLAKNIQYF
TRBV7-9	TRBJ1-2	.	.	TGTGCCAGCAGCTTAGGAGTTATCAACTATGGCTACACCTTC	CASSLGVINYGYTF
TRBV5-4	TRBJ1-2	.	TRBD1	TGTGCCAGCAGCTTCCCGGGACAGGGTAGTTATGGCTACACCTTC	CASSFPGQGSYGYTF
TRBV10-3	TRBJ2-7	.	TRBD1	TGTGCCATCAGTTCAGGGGGCGCGGGTTCGGGCGAGCAGTACTTC	CAISSGGAGSGEQYF
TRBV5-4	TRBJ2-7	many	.	TGTGCCAGCACCCTCAGGGGATCCTACGAGCAGTACTTC	CASTLRGSYEQYF
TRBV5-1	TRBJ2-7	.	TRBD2	TGCGCCAGCAGCTTGGTAGGGACTAGCGGGAGCTACGAGCAGTACTTC	CASSLVGTSGSYEQYF
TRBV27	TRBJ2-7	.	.	TGTGCCAGCAGTTTTTTCGACAGGCCCGACTACGAGCAGTACTTC	CASSFFDRPDYEQYF
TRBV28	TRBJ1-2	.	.	TGTGCCAGCAGTGCACGGTATGGCTACACCTTC	CASSARYGYTF
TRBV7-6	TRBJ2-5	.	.	TGTGCCAGCAGCGATACAGGGTACCAAGAGACCCAGTACTTC	CASSDTGYQETQYF
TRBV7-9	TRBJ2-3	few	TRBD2	TGTGCCAGCAGCTTCCCCTCCATCGGACTAGCGGGGGTTAATACGCAGTATTTT	CASSFPSIGLAGVNTQYF
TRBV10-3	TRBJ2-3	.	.	TGTGCCATCAGTGACCCTACTAAGGGGCTTTATACGCAGTATTTT	CAISDPTKGLYTQYF
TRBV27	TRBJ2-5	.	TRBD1	TGTGCCAGCAGTTTAGAACAGGGGTGGCGGGAGACCCAGTACTTC	CASSLEQGWRETQYF
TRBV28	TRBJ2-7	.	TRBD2	TGTGCCATTAGCGGGAGCCCCTCTTACGAGCAGTACTTC	CAISGSPSYEQYF
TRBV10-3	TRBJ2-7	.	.	TGTGCCATCAGGCCGACATTCTACGAGCAGTACTTC	CAIRPTFYEQYF
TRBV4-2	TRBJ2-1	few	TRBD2	TGTGCCAGCAGCCAGACTAGCGGGAGGGCGTTAGGAAATGAGCAGTTCTTC	CASSQTSGRALGNEQFF
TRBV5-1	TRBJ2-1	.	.	TGCGCCAGCAGCTTGGAGGGGGTCTCCTACAATGAGCAGTTCTTC	CASSLEGVSYNEQFF
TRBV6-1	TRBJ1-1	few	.	TGTGCCAGCAGTGAGATCGTGGCACTAAACACTGAAGCTTTCTTT	CASSEIVALNTEAFF
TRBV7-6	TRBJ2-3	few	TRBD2	TGTGCCAGCAGCTTGAGTAGCGGGAGGCCCACAGATACGCAGTATTTT	CASSLSSGRPTDTQYF
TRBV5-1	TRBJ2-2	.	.	TGCGCCAGCAGCTTGGGTGAGAGCGGGGAGCTGTTTTTT	CASSLGESGELFF